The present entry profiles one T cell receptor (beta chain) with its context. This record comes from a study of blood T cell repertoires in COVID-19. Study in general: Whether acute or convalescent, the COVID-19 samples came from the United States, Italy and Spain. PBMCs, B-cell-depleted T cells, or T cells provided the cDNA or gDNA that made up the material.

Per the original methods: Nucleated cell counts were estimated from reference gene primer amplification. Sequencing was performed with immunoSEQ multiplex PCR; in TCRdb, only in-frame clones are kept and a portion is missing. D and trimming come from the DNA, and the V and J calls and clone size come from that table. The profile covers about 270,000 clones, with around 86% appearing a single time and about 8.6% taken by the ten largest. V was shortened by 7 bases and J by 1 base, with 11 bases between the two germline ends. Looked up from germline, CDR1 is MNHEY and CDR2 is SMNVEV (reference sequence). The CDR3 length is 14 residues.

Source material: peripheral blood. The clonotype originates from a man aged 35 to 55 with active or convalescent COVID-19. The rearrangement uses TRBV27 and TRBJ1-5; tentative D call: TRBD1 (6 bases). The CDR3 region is CASNKQGSNQPQHF. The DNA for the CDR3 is TGTGCCAGCAATAAACAGGGCAGCAATCAGCCCCAGCATTTT.